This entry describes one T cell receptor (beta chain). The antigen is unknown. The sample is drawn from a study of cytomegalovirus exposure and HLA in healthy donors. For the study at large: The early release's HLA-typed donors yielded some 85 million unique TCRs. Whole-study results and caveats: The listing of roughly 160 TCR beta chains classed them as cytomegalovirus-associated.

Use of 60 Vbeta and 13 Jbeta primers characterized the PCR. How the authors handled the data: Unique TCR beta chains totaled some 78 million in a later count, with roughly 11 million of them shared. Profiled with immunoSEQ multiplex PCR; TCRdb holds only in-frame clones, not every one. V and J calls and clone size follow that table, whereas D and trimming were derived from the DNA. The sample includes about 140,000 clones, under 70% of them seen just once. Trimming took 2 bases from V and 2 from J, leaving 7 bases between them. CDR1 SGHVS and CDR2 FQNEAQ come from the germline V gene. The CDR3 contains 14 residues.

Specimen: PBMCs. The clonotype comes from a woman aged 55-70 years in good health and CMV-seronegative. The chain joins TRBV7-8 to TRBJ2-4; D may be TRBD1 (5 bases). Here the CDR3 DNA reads TGTGCCAGCAGCTTACCAGGGCCCAAAAACATTCAGTACTTC. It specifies CASSLPGPKNIQYF.